The T cell receptor (beta chain) described here comes from a study of radiotherapy plus CTLA-4 blockade in lung cancer. Study at large: There were objective responses in 18% of patients, and over 30% had disease control.

CDR3 length equals 19 residues. J lost 4 bases, V lost 5 bases, and 13 bases had no gene match. Germline CDR1 is SEHNR and CDR2 is FQNEAQ (reference sequence). Using immunoSEQ multiplex PCR, the repertoire was profiled, and TCRdb retains in-frame clones only, with some absent. There are 30,000 to 40,000 clones in the sample; about 69% occur only once, and 12% to 15% lies in the top ten. Comment on this clone: Its specificity is unknown.

Study-wide points: Reported findings show early blood T cell clone dynamics, with interferon-beta, best predicted response. The study found tumor-derived TCR clones expanded in blood after radiotherapy plus ipilimumab.

V is TRBV7-9 and J is TRBJ2-2, with TRBD2 matching over 13 bases. Here the sequenced sample was peripheral blood, taken from a patient treated with radiotherapy plus ipilimumab. The TCR was taken from a human donor with non-small cell lung cancer that progressed on radiotherapy plus ipilimumab. The CDR3 reads CASSPRGLAGDFSTGELFF. CDR3 nucleotides: TGTGCCAGCAGCCCCCGAGGACTAGCGGGAGATTTTAGCACCGGGGAGCTGTTTTTT.